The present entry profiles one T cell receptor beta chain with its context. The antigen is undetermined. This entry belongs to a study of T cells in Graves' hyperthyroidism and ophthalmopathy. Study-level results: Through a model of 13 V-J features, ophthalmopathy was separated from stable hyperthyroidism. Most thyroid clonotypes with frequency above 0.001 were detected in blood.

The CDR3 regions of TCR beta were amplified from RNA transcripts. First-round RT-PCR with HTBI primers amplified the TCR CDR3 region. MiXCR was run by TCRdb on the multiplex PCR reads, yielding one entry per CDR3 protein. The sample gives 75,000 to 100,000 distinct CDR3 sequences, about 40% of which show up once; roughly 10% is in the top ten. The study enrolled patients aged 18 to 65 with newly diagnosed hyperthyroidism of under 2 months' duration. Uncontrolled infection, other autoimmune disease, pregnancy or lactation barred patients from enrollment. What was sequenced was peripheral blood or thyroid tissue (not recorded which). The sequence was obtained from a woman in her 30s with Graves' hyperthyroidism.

The CDR3 coding sequence is TGTGCCAGCATGGGACTAGCGATTTTGAACACCGGGGAGCTGTTTTTT. This translates into CASMGLAILNTGELFF. The chain has TRBV2 and TRBJ2-2; TRBD2 agrees at 10 bases. Germline-derived CDR1 and CDR2 are SNHLY and FYNNEI. The CDR3 is 16 residues long. Unmatched junction bases numbered 6, after V lost 7 bases and J lost 1 base.